The 4 T cell receptor beta chains below come from one sample, sequenced in a study of T cells after yellow fever vaccination. TCRdb redid the calling of the 5' RACE reads with MiXCR, one entry per CDR3 protein. The table has 300,000 to 350,000 distinct CDR3 sequences, around 4.5% seen once; the top ten hold just under 20%. This specimen consisted of PBMCs, obtained 15 days after the yellow fever booster vaccination. Receptors were obtained from a man younger than 35 who received the YFV17D yellow fever vaccine.

This clonotype occurred a few times. The chain carries TRBV4-1 and TRBJ2-3, with D possibly TRBD2 on 5 matching bases. Trimming removed 1 base at V and 0 bases at J, with 17 bases between. The CDR3 runs to 18 residues. The V gene's germline CDR1 is MGHRA and CDR2 YSYEKL. The CDR3 coding sequence is TGCGCCAGCAGCCAAGTCGGCCCTCGGCGGGTTAGCACAGATACGCAGTATTTT. Its protein product is CASSQVGPRRVSTDTQYF.

This clonotype was picked up many times. The V gene is TRBV20-1, the J gene TRBJ2-5; 11 bases agree with TRBD2. This CDR3 is 15 amino acids long. Germline V gene lookup returns CDR1 DFQATT and CDR2 SNEGSKA (reference sequence). V shed 6 bases, J shed 1 base, and the junction held 7 bases outside the gene matches. The CDR3 reads CSAVLAGGSQETQYF. CDR3 coding DNA: TGCAGTGCGGTGCTAGCGGGGGGCTCCCAAGAGACCCAGTACTTC.

This clonotype was seen repeatedly, ten times or more. CDR3 loop: CASSLGTGHGNTIYF. CDR3 DNA sequence: TGCGCCAGCAGCTTGGGGACAGGGCACGGAAACACCATATATTTT. V is TRBV5-1 and J is TRBJ1-3, with 8 bases identical to TRBD1. The CDR3 loop spans 15 amino acids. Trimming removed 0 bases from V and 4 bases from J; junction bases left unmatched: 3. Germline V gene sequence: CDR1 SGHRS, CDR2 YFSETQ.

This clonotype was counted a few times. This chain connects TRBV5-1 to TRBJ2-1; TRBD2 might be the D (6 bases). V gave up 4 bases and J gave up 4 bases, with 18 bases separating them. The CDR3 is 16 residues long. Germline loops: CDR1 SGHRS, CDR2 YFSETQ. As DNA, the CDR3 is TGCGCCAGCAGCGCCGGCATGGTAGCGGATTACAATGAGCAGTTCTTC. Its protein is CASSAGMVADYNEQFF. Full variable domain (remainder filled in from reference TRBV5-1 and TRBJ2-1): KAGVTQTPRYLIKTRGQQVTLSCSPISGHRSVSWYQQTPGQGLQFLFEYFSETQRNKGNFPGRFSGRQFSNSRSEMNVSTLELGDSALYLCASSAGMVADYNEQFFGPGTRLTVL.